This T cell receptor beta chain was found in a study of cytomegalovirus exposure and HLA in healthy donors. The primer mix had 60 Vbeta and 13 Jbeta primers. Assay: immunoSEQ multiplex PCR; the TCRdb copy retains only in-frame clones and omits some. The sample includes roughly 120,000 clones. The CDR3 extends over 15 amino acids. Trimming stripped 2 bases from V and 4 bases from J, with 14 bases between. The germline CDR1 and CDR2 sequences are KGHSH and LQKENI. The source is a young man in good health and CMV-seronegative. The specimen sequenced was PBMCs. The V call is TRBV18, the J call TRBJ1-2; D unresolved. Written as DNA, the CDR3 is TGTGCCAGCTCACCAGGGCCTGAAGTTGGCTATGGCTACACCTTC. Translated, it gives CASSPGPEVGYGYTF.